Following are 7 T cell receptor beta chains from one sample sequenced in a study of T cell responses to AZD1222 COVID-19 vaccine. The assay was immunoSEQ multiplex PCR, and TCRdb's table has in-frame clones only and misses some. The top ten hold approximately 1.3% of the sample, which has some 190,000 clones, 85% to 95% seen once. The material was peripheral blood, obtained on day 0 of AZD1222 vaccination. These receptors were obtained from an adult in good health.

This clone was counted a single time. At one end the junction does not follow the germline gene, possibly because of a read error. The chain couples TRBV7-3 to TRBJ1-2; 9 nucleotides match TRBD1. Germline assignment: CDR1 SGHTA and CDR2 FQGTGA. This CDR3 contains 13 residues. The CDR3 is CASSVTGGLGYTF. CDR3 DNA: TGTGCCAGCAGCGTAACAGGGGGCCTCGGCTACACCTTC.

The gene calls are TRBV5-6 and TRBJ1-5; 7 bases map to TRBD1. Germline lookup yields CDR1 SGHDT and CDR2 YYEEEE. This CDR3 region has 14 residues. V was clipped by 4 bases and J by 1 base; unmatched bases: 2. The DNA for the CDR3 is TGTGCCAGCAGCCGGGGACAGAGCAATCAGCCCCAGCATTTT. It encodes CASSRGQSNQPQHF.

The CDR3, as DNA: TGTGCCAGCAGCTCACGGAACTTACAGGGGGCGAACACTGAAGCTTTCTTT. It translates to CASSSRNLQGANTEAFF. J is TRBJ1-1 and V is TRBV7-3, with 9 bases that match TRBD1. CDR1 and CDR2 (germline): SGHTA, FQGTGA. Trimming removed 4 bases from V and 1 base from J; junction bases left unmatched: 10. The CDR3 spans 17 residues.

The chain employs TRBV28 and TRBJ1-1; D is perhaps TRBD1 (6 bases). CDR1 MDHEN and CDR2 SYDVKM come from the germline V gene. With 3 bases removed from V and 10 bases from J, the gap between germline ends came to 33 bases. The CDR3 consists of 19 residues. The CDR3 DNA sequence: TGTGCCAGCAGTTTCCCCCACCCGGGACAAAATTCGAGGGGAATCGGAGCTTTCTTT. Encoded protein: CASSFPHPGQNSRGIGAFF. Variable domain in full (rest from reference TRBV28 and TRBJ1-1): DVKVTQSSRYLVKRTGEKVFLECVQDMDHENMFWYRQDPGLGLRLIYFSYDVKMKEKGDIPEGYSVSREKKERFSLILESASTNQTSMYLCASSFPHPGQNSRGIGAFFGQGTRLTVV.

The chain carries TRBV9 and TRBJ1-6, with D perhaps TRBD1 (5 bases). CDR1 SGDLS and CDR2 YYNGEE come from the germline V gene. Trimming stripped 3 bases from V and 0 bases from J, with 13 bases between. The CDR3 spans 17 residues. The CDR3 DNA reads as TGTGCCAGCAGCGGGCGGGACGCCAGCTCCTATAATTCACCCCTCCACTTT. Amino acid sequence: CASSGRDASSYNSPLHF. Looking up the rest from reference TRBV9 and TRBJ1-6 gives the full variable domain: DSGVTQTPKHLITATGQRVTLRCSPRSGDLSVYWYQQSLDQGLQFLIQYYNGEERAKGNILERFSAQQFPDLHSELNLSSLELGDSALYFCASSGRDASSYNSPLHFGNGTRLTVT.

The chain couples TRBV28 to TRBJ2-1, with unresolved D. Germline CDR1 MDHEN, CDR2 SYDVKM. The CDR3 has 11 residues. V lost 5 bases and J 9 bases, leaving 8 bases between the germline ends. This CDR3 reads CASSIGGEQFF. The CDR3, as DNA: TGTGCCAGCAGTATAGGTGGTGAGCAGTTCTTC.

The V call is TRBV5-6, the J call TRBJ1-6; D ambiguous. Germline V gives CDR1 SGHDT, CDR2 YYEEEE. The CDR3 runs 16 residues. The V gene lost 1 base and the J gene lost 0 bases, with 8 bases spanning the gap. CDR3 DNA sequence: TGTGCCAGCAGCTTGTCGTCGAGCTCCTATAATTCACCCCTCCACTTT. Its protein is CASSLSSSSYNSPLHF.